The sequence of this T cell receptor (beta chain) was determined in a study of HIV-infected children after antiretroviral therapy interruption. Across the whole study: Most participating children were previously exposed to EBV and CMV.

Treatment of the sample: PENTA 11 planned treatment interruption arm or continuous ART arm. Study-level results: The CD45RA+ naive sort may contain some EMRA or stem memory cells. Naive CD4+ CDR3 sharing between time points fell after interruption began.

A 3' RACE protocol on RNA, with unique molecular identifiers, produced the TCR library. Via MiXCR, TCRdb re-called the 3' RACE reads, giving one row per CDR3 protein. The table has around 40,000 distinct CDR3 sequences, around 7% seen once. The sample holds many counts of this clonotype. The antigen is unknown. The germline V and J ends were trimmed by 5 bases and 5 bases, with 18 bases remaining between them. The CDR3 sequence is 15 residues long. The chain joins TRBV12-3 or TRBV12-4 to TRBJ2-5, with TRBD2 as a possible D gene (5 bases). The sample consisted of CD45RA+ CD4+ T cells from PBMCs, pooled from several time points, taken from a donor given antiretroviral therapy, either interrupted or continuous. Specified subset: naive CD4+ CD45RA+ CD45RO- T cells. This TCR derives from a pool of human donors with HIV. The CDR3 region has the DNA TGTGCCAGCAGTCCCCGCCGGGTCGGGAAGGAGACCCAGTACTTC. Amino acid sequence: CASSPRRVGKETQYF.